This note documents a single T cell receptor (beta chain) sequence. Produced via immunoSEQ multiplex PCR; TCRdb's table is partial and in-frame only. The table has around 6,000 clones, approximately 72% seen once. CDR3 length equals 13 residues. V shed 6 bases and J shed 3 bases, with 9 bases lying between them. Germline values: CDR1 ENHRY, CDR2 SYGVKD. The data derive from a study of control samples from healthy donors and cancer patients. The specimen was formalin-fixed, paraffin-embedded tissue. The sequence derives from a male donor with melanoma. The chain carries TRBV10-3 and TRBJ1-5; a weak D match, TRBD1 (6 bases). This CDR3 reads CAIRGQLNQPQHF. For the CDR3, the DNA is TGTGCCATCAGGGGACAACTCAATCAGCCCCAGCATTTT.